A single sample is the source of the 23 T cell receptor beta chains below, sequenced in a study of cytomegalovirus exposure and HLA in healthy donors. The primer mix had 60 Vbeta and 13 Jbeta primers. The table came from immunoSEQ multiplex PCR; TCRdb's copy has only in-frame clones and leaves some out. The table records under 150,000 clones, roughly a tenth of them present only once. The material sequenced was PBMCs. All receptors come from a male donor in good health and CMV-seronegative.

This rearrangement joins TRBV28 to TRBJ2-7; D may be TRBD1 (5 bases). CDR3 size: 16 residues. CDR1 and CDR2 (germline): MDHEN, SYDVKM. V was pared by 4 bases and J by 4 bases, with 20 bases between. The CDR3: CASSSQGRPLGYEQYF. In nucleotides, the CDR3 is TGTGCCAGCAGTTCCCAGGGCAGACCACTGGGGTACGAGCAGTACTTC.

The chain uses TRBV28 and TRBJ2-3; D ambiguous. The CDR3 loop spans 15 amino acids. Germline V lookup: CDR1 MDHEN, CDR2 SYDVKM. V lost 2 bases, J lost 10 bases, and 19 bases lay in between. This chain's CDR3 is CASSLVRNSGPAQYF. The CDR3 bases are TGTGCCAGCAGTTTAGTAAGAAACAGTGGCCCGGCGCAGTATTTT.

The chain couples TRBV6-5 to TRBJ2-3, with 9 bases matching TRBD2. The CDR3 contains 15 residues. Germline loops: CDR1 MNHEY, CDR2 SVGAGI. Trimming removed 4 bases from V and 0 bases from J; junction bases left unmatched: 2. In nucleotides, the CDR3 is TGTGCCAGCAGTTCCCTAGCGGGGAGCACAGATACGCAGTATTTT. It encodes CASSSLAGSTDTQYF.

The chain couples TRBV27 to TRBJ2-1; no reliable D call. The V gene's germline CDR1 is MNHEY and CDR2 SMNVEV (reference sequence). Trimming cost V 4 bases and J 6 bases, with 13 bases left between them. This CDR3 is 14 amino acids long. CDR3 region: CASSSYDSSNEQFF. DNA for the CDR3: TGTGCCAGCAGTTCGTACGACTCGTCCAATGAGCAGTTCTTC.

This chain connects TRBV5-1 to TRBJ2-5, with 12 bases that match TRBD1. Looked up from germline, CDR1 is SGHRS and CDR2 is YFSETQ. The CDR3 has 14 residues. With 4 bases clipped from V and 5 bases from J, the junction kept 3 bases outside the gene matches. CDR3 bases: TGCGCCAGCAGCCTCGGGACAGGGGGCGAGACCCAGTACTTC. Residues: CASSLGTGGETQYF.

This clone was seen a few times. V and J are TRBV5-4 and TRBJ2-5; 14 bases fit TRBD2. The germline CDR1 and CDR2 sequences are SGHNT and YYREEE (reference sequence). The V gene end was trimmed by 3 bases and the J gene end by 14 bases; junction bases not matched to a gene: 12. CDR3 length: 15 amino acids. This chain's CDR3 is CASSSGTSGGMTAYF. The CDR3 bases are TGTGCCAGCAGCTCCGGGACTAGCGGGGGTATGACCGCCTACTTC.

The CDR3 sequence is CASSLDTVSFVKETQYF. In DNA form, the CDR3 reads TGTGCCAGCAGCTTAGACACAGTTTCATTTGTGAAAGAGACCCAGTACTTC. The chain recombines TRBV7-8 with TRBJ2-5; D remains ambiguous. This CDR3 spans 17 amino acids. Germline loops: CDR1 SGHVS, CDR2 FQNEAQ. The V and J ends lost 1 base and 3 bases respectively, with 18 bases between them.

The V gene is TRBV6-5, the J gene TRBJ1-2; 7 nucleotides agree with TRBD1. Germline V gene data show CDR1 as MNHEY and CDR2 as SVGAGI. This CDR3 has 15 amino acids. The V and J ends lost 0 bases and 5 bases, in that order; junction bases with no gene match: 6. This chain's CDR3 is CASSYSQGVAYGYTF. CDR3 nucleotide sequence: TGTGCCAGCAGTTACTCGCAGGGGGTCGCATATGGCTACACCTTC.

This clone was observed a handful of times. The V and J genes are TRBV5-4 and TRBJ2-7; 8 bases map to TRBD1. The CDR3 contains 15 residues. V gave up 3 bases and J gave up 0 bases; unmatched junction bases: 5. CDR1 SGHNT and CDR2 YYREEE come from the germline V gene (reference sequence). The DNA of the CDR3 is TGTGCCAGCAGCTCAGCGGACAGGGACTCCTACGAGCAGTACTTC. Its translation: CASSSADRDSYEQYF.

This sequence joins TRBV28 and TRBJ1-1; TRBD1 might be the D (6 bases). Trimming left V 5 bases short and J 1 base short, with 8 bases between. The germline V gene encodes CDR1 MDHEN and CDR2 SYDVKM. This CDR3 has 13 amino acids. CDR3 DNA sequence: TGTGCCAGCAGTGGGACAACGAACACTGAAGCTTTCTTT. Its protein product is CASSGTTNTEAFF.

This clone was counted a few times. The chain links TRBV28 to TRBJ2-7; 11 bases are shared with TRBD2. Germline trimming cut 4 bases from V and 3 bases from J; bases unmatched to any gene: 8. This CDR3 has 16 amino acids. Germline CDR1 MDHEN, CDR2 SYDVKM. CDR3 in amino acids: CASSSPTSGAYYEQYF. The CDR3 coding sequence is TGTGCCAGCAGTTCCCCGACTAGCGGGGCTTACTACGAGCAGTACTTC.

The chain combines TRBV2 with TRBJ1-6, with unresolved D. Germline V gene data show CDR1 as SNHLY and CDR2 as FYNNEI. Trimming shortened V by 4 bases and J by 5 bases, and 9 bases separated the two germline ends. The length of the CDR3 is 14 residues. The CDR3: CASSGGTDNSPLHF. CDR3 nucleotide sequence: TGTGCCAGCAGTGGCGGAACGGATAATTCACCCCTCCACTTT.

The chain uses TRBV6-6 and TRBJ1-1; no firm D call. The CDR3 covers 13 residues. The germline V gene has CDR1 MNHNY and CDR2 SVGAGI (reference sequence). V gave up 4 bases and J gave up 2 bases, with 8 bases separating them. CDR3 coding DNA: TGTGCCAGCAGTTTGAGAGCAAACACTGAAGCTTTCTTT. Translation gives CASSLRANTEAFF.

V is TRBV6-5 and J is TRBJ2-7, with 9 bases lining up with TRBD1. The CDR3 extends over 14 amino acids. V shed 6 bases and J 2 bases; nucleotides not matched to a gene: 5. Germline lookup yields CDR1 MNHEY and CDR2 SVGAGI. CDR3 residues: CASSRQGGTYEQYF. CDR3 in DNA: TGTGCCAGCAGCCGACAGGGGGGGACCTACGAGCAGTACTTC.

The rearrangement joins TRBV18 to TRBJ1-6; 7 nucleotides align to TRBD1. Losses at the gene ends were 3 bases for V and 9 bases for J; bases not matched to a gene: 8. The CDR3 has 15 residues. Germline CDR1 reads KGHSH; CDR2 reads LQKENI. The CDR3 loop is CASSPLTGVGSPLHF. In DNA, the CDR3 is TGTGCCAGCTCACCCTTAACAGGGGTAGGTTCACCCCTCCACTTT.

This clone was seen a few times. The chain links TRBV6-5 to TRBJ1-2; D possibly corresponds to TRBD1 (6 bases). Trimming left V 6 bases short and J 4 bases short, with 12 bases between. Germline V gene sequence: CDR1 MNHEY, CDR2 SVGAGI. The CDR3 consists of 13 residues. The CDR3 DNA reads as TGTGCCAGCAGCCCCGACAGGATCTATGGCTACACCTTC. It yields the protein CASSPDRIYGYTF.

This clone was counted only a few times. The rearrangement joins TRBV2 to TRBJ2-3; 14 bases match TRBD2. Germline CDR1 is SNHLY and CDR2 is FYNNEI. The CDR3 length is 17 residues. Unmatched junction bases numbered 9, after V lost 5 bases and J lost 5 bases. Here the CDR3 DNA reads TGTGCCAGCAGTCAAACCTGGACTAGCGGGGGGAAAGATACGCAGTATTTT. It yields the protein CASSQTWTSGGKDTQYF.

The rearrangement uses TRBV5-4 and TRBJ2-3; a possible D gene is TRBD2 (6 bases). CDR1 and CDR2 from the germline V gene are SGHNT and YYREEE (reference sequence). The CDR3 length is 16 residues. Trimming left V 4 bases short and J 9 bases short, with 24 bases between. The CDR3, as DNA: TGTGCCAGCAGCCTACCGGGACTTCCGGCAACTTCGACGCAGTATTTT. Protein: CASSLPGLPATSTQYF. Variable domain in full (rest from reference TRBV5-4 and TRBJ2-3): ETGVTQSPTHLIKTRGQQVTLRCSSQSGHNTVSWYQQALGQGPQFIFQYYREEENGRGNFPPRFSGLQFPNYSSELNVNALELDDSALYLCASSLPGLPATSTQYFGPGTRLTVL.

The CDR3 DNA reads as TGCGCCAGCAGCCCAACCACTACTAGGGCCTCACCCCTCCACTTT. Its protein is CASSPTTTRASPLHF. The chain links TRBV4-3 to TRBJ1-6, with D unresolved. Looked up from germline, CDR1 is LGHNA and CDR2 is YSLEER. Trimming stripped 4 bases from V and 10 bases from J, with 17 bases between. This CDR3 comprises 15 residues.

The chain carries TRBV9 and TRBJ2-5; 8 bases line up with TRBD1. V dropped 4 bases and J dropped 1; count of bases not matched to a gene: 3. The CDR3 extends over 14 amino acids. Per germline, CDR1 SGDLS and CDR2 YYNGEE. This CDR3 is CASSPRGLQETQYF. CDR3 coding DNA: TGTGCCAGCAGCCCCAGGGGGCTCCAAGAGACCCAGTACTTC.

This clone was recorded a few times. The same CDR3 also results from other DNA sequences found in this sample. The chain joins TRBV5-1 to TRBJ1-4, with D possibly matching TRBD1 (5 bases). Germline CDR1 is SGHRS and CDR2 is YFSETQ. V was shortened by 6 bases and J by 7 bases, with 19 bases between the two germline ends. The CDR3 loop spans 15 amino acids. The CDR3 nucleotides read TGCGCCAGCACCTTATCGGCAGGGTGGGGTGAAAAACTGTTTTTT. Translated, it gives CASTLSAGWGEKLFF.

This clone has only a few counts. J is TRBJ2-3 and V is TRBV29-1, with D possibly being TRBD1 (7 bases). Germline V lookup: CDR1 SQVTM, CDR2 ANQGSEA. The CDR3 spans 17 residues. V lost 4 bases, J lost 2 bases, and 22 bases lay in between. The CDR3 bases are TGCAGCGTTGTGGGGGGCGACGGGACAGCCTCCACAGATACGCAGTATTTT. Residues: CSVVGGDGTASTDTQYF.

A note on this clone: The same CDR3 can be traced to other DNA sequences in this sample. CDR3 nucleotide sequence: TGTGCCAGCAGCCGTGTTTTTGACCTAGATCAGCCCCAGCATTTT. Translated: CASSRVFDLDQPQHF. The genes are TRBV5-6 and TRBJ1-5; no definite D call. Trimming shortened V by 4 bases and J by 5 bases, and 16 bases separated the two germline ends. The CDR3 totals 15 residues. The V gene's germline CDR1 is SGHDT and CDR2 YYEEEE. Combining the CDR3 with reference TRBV5-6 and TRBJ1-5 gives the whole variable domain DAGVTQSPTHLIKTRGQQVTLRCSPKSGHDTVSWYQQALGQGPQFIFQYYEEEERQRGNFPDRFSGHQFPNYSSELNVNALLLGDSALYLCASSRVFDLDQPQHFGDGTRLSIL.